This T cell receptor (beta chain) derives from a study of blood T cells in healthy people across ages. Germline V CDR1 and CDR2: ENHRY, SYGVKD. Trimming removed 3 bases at V and 7 bases at J, with 7 bases between. This CDR3 is built from 12 residues. A second PCR, run for about 6 to 12 cycles, used a sample-barcoded 5' primer plus a J-beta primer mix. TCRdb used MiXCR to reprocess the 5' RACE reads, holding one entry per CDR3 protein. The sample holds 800,000 to 1,300,000 distinct CDR3 sequences, 20% to 25% seen once. A further study also used this sample, focusing on T cells of mothers and their children. From that report: The second PCR's M1S primer added sample barcodes and 2-4 random nucleotides.

This sequence joins TRBV10-3 and TRBJ2-1; tentatively, D is TRBD2 (6 bases). The receptor's source is a girl aged 2 to 9 in good health. The sequenced sample was blood. CDR3: CAISDRGNEQFF. In DNA form, the CDR3 reads TGTGCCATCAGTGATCGGGGGAATGAGCAGTTCTTC.